This TCR beta chain was captured in a study of CD8 T cells in ankylosing spondylitis. Trimming cost V 0 bases and J 7 bases, with 7 bases left between them. Germline V CDR1 and CDR2: SEHNR, FQNEAQ (reference sequence). The CDR3 covers 13 residues. TCRdb redid the calling of the 5' RACE reads with MiXCR, one entry per CDR3 protein. The sample has under 400,000 distinct CDR3 sequences; roughly 12% are singletons. Study-level results: It was reported that disease-linked clones were significantly enriched in matched ankylosing spondylitis synovial fluid.

This clonotype was detected ten times or more. The antigen remains undetermined. This receptor was obtained from a female donor with ankylosing spondylitis or in good health (not recorded which). V usage is TRBV7-9 and J usage is TRBJ2-1; D ambiguous. Sequenced: blood, either unsorted or a sorted T cell fraction (not recorded which). CDR3 sequence reads: CASSLASLNEQFF. DNA for the CDR3: TGTGCCAGCAGCTTAGCGTCTCTAAATGAGCAGTTCTTC.